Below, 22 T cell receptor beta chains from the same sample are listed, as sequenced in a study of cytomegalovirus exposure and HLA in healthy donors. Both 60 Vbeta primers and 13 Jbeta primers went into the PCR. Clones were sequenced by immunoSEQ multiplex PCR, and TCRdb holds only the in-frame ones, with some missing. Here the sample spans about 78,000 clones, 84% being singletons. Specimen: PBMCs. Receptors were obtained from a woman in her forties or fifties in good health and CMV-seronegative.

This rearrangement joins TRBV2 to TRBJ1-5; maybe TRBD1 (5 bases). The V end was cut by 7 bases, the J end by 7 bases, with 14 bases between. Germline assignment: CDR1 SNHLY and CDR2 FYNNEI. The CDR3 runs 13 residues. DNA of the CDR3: TGTGCCAGCACCGAGCTAGGGGCACAGCCCCAGCATTTT. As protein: CASTELGAQPQHF.

CDR3 sequence (DNA): TGTGCCAGCAGCGTTTTGACAGGCAGCGTAGGTACGACTGAAGCTTTCTTT. This translates into CASSVLTGSVGTTEAFF. The chain employs TRBV9 and TRBJ1-1, with a possible D match to TRBD1 (6 bases). Germline-derived CDR1 and CDR2 are SGDLS and YYNGEE. V lost 2 bases, J lost 5 bases, and 22 bases lay in between. This CDR3 is built from 17 residues.

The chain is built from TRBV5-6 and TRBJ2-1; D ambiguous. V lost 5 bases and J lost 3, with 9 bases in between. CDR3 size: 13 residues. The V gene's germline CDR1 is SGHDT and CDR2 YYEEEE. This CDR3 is CASSHILYNEQFF. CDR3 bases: TGTGCCAGCAGTCACATCCTCTACAATGAGCAGTTCTTC.

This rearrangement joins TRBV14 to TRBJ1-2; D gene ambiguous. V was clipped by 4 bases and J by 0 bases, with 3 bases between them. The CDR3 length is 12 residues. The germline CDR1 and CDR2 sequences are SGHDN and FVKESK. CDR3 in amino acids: CASSPANYGYTF. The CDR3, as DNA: TGTGCCAGCAGCCCTGCTAACTATGGCTACACCTTC.

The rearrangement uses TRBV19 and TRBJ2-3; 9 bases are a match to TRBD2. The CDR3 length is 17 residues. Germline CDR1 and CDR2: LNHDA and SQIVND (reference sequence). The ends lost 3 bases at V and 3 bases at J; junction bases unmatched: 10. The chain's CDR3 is CASSISSSSGGTDTQYF. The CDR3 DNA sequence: TGTGCCAGTAGTATTTCCAGTTCCAGCGGGGGGACAGATACGCAGTATTTT.

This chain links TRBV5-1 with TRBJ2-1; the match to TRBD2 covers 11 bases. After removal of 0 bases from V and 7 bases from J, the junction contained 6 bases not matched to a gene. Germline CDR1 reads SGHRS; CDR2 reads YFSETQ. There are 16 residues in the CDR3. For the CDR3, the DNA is TGCGCCAGCAGCTTGGAGGCTAGCGGGAGGTGGAATGAGCAGTTCTTC. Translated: CASSLEASGRWNEQFF. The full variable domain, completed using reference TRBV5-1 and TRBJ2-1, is KAGVTQTPRYLIKTRGQQVTLSCSPISGHRSVSWYQQTPGQGLQFLFEYFSETQRNKGNFPGRFSGRQFSNSRSEMNVSTLELGDSALYLCASSLEASGRWNEQFFGPGTRLTVL.

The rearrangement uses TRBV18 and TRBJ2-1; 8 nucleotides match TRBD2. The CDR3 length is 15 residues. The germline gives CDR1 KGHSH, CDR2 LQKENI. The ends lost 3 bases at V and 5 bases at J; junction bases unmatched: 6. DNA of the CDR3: TGTGCCAGCTCACCCGGGCGGGGGGAAAACAATGAGCAGTTCTTC. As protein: CASSPGRGENNEQFF.

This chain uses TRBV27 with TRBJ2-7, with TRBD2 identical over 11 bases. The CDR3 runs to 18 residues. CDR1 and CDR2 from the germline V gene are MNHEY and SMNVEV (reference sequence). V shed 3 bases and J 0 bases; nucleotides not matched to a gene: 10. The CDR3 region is CASSLRGWTSGPSYEQYF. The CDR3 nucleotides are TGTGCCAGCAGTTTGCGTGGATGGACTAGCGGGCCCTCCTACGAGCAGTACTTC.

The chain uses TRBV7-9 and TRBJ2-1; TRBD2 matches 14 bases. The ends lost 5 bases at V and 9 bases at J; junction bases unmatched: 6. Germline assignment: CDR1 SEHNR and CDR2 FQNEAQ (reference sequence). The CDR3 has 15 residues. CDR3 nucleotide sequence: TGTGCCAGCAGCCACCGGGGGACTAGCGGGGGTGAGCAGTTCTTC. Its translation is CASSHRGTSGGEQFF.

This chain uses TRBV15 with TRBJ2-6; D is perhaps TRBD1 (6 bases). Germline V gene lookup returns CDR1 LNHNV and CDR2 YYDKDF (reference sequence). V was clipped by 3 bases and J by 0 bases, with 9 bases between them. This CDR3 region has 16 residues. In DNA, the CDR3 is TGTGCCACCAGCAGTACAGGGACCTCTGGGGCCAACGTCCTGACTTTC. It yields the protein CATSSTGTSGANVLTF.

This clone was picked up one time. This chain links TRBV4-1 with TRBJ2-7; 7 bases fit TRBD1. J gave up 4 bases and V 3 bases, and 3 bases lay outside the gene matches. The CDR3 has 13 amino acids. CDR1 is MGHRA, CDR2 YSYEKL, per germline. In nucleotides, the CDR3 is TGCGCCAGCAGCCAGGGACAGCCTTACGAGCAGTACTTC. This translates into CASSQGQPYEQYF.

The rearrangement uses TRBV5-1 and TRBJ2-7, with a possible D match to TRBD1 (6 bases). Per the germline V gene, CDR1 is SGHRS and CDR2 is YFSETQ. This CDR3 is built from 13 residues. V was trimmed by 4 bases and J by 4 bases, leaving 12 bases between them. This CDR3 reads CASSPGQQYEQYF. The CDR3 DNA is TGCGCCAGCAGCCCCGGACAGCAATACGAGCAGTACTTC.

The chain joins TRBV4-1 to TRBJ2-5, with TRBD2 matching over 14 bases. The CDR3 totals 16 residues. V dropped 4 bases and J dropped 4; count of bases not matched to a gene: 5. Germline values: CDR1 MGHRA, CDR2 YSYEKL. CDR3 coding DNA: TGCGCCAGCAGCCCAGGGACTAGCGGGGGAAGAGAGACCCAGTACTTC. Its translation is CASSPGTSGGRETQYF.

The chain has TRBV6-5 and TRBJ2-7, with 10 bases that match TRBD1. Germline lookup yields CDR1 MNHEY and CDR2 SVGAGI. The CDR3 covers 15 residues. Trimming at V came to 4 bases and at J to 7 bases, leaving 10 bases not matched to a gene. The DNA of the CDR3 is TGTGCCAGCAGTTCACCCGGGACAGGGGCGGGGGAGCAGTACTTC. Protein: CASSSPGTGAGEQYF.

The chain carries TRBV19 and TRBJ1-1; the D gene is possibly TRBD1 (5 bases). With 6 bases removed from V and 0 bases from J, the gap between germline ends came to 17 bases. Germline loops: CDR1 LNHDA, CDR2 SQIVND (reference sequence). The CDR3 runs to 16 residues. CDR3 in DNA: TGTGCCAGTAGGGCAGGCGGGACTGGGGTGAACACTGAAGCTTTCTTT. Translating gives CASRAGGTGVNTEAFF. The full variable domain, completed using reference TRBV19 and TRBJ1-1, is DGGITQSPKYLFRKEGQNVTLSCEQNLNHDAMYWYRQDPGQGLRLIYYSQIVNDFQKGDIAEGYSVSREKKESFPLTVTSAQKNPTAFYLCASRAGGTGVNTEAFFGQGTRLTVV.

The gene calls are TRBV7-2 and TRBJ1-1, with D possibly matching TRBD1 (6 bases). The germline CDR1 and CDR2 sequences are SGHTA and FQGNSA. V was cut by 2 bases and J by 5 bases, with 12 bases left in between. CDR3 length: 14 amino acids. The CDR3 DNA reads TGTGCCAGCAGCTTAACCCGGGGGGCTACTGAAGCTTTCTTT. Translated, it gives CASSLTRGATEAFF.

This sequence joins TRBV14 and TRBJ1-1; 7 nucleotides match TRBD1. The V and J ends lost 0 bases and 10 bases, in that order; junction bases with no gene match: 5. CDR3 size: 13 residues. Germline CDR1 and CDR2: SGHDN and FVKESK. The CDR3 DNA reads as TGTGCCAGCAGCCAAGATAGGACAGGAGGAGCTTTCTTT. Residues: CASSQDRTGGAFF.

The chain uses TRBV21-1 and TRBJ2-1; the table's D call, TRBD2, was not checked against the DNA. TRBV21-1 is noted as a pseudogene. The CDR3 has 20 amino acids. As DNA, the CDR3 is TGTGCCAGCAGCAAACTGCGGCGGGAGGGCAAGACTGGTATGTGCAATGAGCAGTTCTTC. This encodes CASSKLRREGKTGMCNEQFF.

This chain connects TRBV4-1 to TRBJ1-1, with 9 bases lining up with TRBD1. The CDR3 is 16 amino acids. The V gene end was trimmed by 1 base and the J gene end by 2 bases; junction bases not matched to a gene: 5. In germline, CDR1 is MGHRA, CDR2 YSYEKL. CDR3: CASSQVQGAFNTEAFF. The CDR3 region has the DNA TGCGCCAGCAGCCAAGTACAGGGGGCATTTAACACTGAAGCTTTCTTT.

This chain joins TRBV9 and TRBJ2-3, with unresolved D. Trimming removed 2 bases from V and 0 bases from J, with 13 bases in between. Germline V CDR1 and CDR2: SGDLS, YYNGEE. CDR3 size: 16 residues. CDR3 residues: CASSVERLPSTDTQYF. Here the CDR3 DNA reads TGTGCCAGCAGCGTGGAGCGCCTCCCAAGCACAGATACGCAGTATTTT.

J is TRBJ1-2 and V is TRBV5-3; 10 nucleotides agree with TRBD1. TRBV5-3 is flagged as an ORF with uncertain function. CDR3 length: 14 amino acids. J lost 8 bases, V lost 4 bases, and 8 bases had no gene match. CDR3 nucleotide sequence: TGTGCCAGAAGCAAAGACAGGGGGCTTGAAGGCTACACCTTC. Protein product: CARSKDRGLEGYTF.

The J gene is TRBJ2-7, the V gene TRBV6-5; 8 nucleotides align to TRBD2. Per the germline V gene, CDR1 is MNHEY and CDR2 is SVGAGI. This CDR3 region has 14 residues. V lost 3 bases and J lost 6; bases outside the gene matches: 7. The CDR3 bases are TGTGCCAGCAGTTATAGCGGGAACTGGGGCGAGCAGTACTTC. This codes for CASSYSGNWGEQYF.